This T cell receptor (beta chain) was identified during a study of blood T cell repertoires in COVID-19. Whole-study context: The origin of the acute and convalescent COVID-19 samples was the United States, Italy and Spain. T cells, B-cell-depleted T cells, or PBMCs supplied cDNA or gDNA.

The germline V gene encodes CDR1 SGHTA and CDR2 FQGNSA. Trimming removed 2 bases at V and 7 bases at J, with 15 bases between. The CDR3 is made up of 15 amino acids. Original processing methods: Counts of nucleated cells, estimated from reference gene primer amplification, were obtained. Here immunoSEQ multiplex PCR was the method, and the copy in TCRdb shows in-frame clones only, minus some. V, J and clone size derive from that table, while D and trimming were established from the DNA sequence. There are about 150,000 clones in the sample; about four fifths occur only once, and roughly 0.58% lies in the top ten.

The specimen sequenced was peripheral blood. The origin of this receptor is a man in his fifties or sixties with acute or convalescent COVID-19. This rearrangement joins TRBV7-2 to TRBJ1-5; the D is unclear. CDR3 protein: CASSLYARSKQPQHF. CDR3 DNA sequence: TGTGCCAGCAGCTTATATGCGAGATCAAAGCAGCCCCAGCATTTT.